Sequencing of this TCR beta chain was carried out in a study of cytomegalovirus exposure and HLA in healthy donors. The PCR contained 60 Vbeta and 13 Jbeta primers. Clones were sequenced by immunoSEQ multiplex PCR, and TCRdb holds only the in-frame ones, with some missing. Among roughly 86,000 clones listed, roughly 79% were seen once. This clonotype was sampled from a female donor in good health and CMV-seronegative. What was sequenced was PBMCs.

CDR3 sequence reads: CASSLGAGVYNEQFF. The CDR3 DNA is TGTGCCAGCAGCTTAGGGGCGGGGGTATACAATGAGCAGTTCTTC. The chain couples TRBV7-3 to TRBJ2-1; TRBD2 aligns across 7 bases. CDR3 length: 15 residues. V trimming: 2 bases; J trimming: 4 bases; junction bases outside the gene matches: 5. Germline CDR1 and CDR2: SGHTA and FQGTGA.